This TCR beta chain originates from a study of blood T cell repertoires in COVID-19. Study summary: Italy, Spain and the United States were the sources of the convalescent and acute COVID-19 samples. In each case, the material was cDNA or gDNA derived from T cells, B-cell-depleted T cells, or PBMCs.

Original processing notes: Amplification of reference gene primers provided the estimated nucleated cell counts. Produced via immunoSEQ multiplex PCR; TCRdb's table is partial and in-frame only. The V and J calls and clone size are taken from that table; D and trimming were inferred from the DNA. The sample holds under 300,000 clones, approximately 83% seen once. CDR3 size: 16 residues. Trimming cost V 0 bases and J 7 bases, with 16 bases left between them. Germline V gene sequence: CDR1 SGHRS, CDR2 YFSETQ. The sequencing sample was made of peripheral blood. The chain recombines TRBV5-1 with TRBJ1-4; the D is unclear. This receptor was obtained from a woman in her 70s with acute or convalescent COVID-19. DNA for the CDR3: TGCGCCAGCAGCTTGGGGCGAAGAGGCTTAAGTGAAAAACTGTTTTTT. Protein: CASSLGRRGLSEKLFF.